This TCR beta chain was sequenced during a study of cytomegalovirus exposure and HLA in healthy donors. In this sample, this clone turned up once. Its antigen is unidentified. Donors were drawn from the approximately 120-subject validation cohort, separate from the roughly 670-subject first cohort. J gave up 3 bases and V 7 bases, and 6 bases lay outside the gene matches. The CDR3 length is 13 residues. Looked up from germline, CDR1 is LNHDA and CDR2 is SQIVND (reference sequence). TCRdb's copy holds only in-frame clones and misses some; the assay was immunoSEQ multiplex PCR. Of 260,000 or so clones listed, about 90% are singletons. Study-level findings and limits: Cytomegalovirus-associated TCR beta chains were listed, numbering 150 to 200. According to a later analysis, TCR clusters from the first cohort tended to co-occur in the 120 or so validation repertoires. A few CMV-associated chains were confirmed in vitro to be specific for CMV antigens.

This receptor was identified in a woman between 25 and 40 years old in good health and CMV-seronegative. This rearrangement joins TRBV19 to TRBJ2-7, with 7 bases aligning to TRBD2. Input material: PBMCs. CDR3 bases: TGTGCCAGTAACGGCGGGAGCGACTACGAGCAGTACTTC. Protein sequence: CASNGGSDYEQYF.